This is a list of T cell receptor beta chains from one sample in a study of cytomegalovirus exposure and HLA in healthy donors. Sequenced by immunoSEQ multiplex PCR; TCRdb stores in-frame clones only, minus some. The data show roughly 87,000 clones, with about 85% seen just once and approximately 14% held by the top ten. Sequenced: PBMCs. All receptors derive from a woman between 35 and 50 years old in good health and CMV-seropositive. CDR3s include the opening cysteine and the closing phenylalanine or tryptophan. The D gene is left open where the match is weak. A row's size may be missing; if present it is once, few, many or a size class.

D: .; J: TRBJ2-1; size: once; V: TRBV2; CDR3: CASNIVRSNEQFF; DNA: TGTGCCAGCAATATAGTGAGGAGCAATGAGCAGTTCTTC
D: .; J: TRBJ2-3; size: .; V: TRBV7-9; CDR3: CASSPLHSGSGADTQYF; DNA: TGTGCCAGCAGCCCCCTCCATAGCGGAAGTGGGGCAGATACGCAGTATTTT
D: .; J: TRBJ1-1; size: .; V: TRBV11-1; CDR3: CASSLGRGRALEAFF; DNA: TGTGCCAGCAGCTTAGGCAGGGGCCGAGCCCTTGAAGCTTTCTTT
D: TRBD2; J: TRBJ2-7; size: .; V: TRBV19; CDR3: CASSIERGREQYF; DNA: TGTGCCAGTAGTATTGAGCGGGGGCGCGAGCAGTACTTC
D: .; J: TRBJ2-5; size: .; V: TRBV9; CDR3: CASSVAQETQYF; DNA: TGTGCCAGCAGCGTAGCGCAAGAGACCCAGTACTTC
D: .; J: TRBJ1-2; size: once; V: TRBV28; CDR3: CASSFFNRGTYGYTF; DNA: TGTGCCAGCAGTTTCTTTAACCGGGGTACCTATGGCTACACCTTC
D: TRBD2; J: TRBJ2-1; size: .; V: TRBV2; CDR3: CASSERLWGTSGRTEQFF; DNA: TGTGCCAGCAGTGAAAGGTTGTGGGGTACTAGCGGGAGAACTGAGCAGTTCTTC
D: .; J: TRBJ1-1; size: .; V: TRBV27; CDR3: CASRLHSSGEAFF; DNA: TGTGCCAGCAGATTGCATTCTTCAGGGGAGGCTTTCTTT
D: .; J: TRBJ1-1; size: .; V: TRBV28; CDR3: CASSGLGGADTEAFF; DNA: TGTGCCAGCAGTGGGCTCGGGGGGGCCGACACTGAAGCTTTCTTT
D: TRBD1; J: TRBJ1-1; size: .; V: TRBV27; CDR3: CASSLSDRGPEAFF; DNA: TGTGCCAGCAGTTTATCCGACAGGGGCCCTGAAGCTTTCTTT
D: TRBD2; J: TRBJ2-1; size: once; V: TRBV7-3; CDR3: CASSPDSGGFYNEQFF; DNA: TGTGCCAGCAGTCCCGATAGCGGGGGCTTCTACAATGAGCAGTTCTTC
D: .; J: TRBJ2-1; size: few; V: TRBV28; CDR3: CASAALELDGRGNNEQFF; DNA: TGTGCCAGCGCCGCCCTCGAGCTAGACGGAAGGGGTAACAATGAGCAGTTCTTC
D: TRBD2; J: TRBJ2-1; size: once; V: TRBV5-4; CDR3: CASSLAGTSGSYEQFF; DNA: TGTGCCAGCAGCCTGGCCGGGACTAGCGGGAGCTATGAGCAGTTCTTC
D: .; J: TRBJ1-2; size: .; V: TRBV30; CDR3: CAWTSYSGGGYTF; DNA: TGTGCCTGGACCTCCTATAGCGGGGGGGGCTACACCTTC
D: TRBD1; J: TRBJ1-5; size: .; V: TRBV9; CDR3: CASSAGQGNQPQHF; DNA: TGTGCCAGCAGCGCTGGACAGGGGAATCAGCCCCAGCATTTT
D: .; J: TRBJ2-3; size: .; V: TRBV27; CDR3: CASSYRVGDPDTQYF; DNA: TGTGCCAGCAGTTACAGGGTTGGGGACCCAGATACGCAGTATTTT
D: .; J: TRBJ1-5; size: .; V: TRBV30; CDR3: CAWSVQGSQPQHF; DNA: TGTGCCTGGAGTGTTCAGGGATCTCAGCCCCAGCATTTT
D: .; J: TRBJ2-7; size: .; V: TRBV19; CDR3: CASSIGGRAYEQYF; DNA: TGTGCCAGTAGTATAGGAGGGCGCGCCTACGAGCAGTACTTC
D: TRBD1; J: TRBJ2-7; size: .; V: TRBV19; CDR3: CASRVGQGAYEQYF; DNA: TGTGCCAGCAGAGTAGGACAGGGGGCGTACGAGCAGTACTTC
D: .; J: TRBJ1-3; size: .; V: TRBV18; CDR3: CASSPRSGNTIYF; DNA: TGTGCCAGCTCACCTCGCTCTGGAAACACCATATATTTT
D: TRBD1; J: TRBJ2-2; size: .; V: TRBV28; CDR3: CASSFRGKNTGELFF; DNA: TGTGCCAGCAGTTTCAGGGGGAAGAACACCGGGGAGCTGTTTTTT
D: TRBD2; J: TRBJ2-3; size: .; V: TRBV6-1; CDR3: CASSEWAGGPSTDTQYF; DNA: TGTGCCAGCAGTGAATGGGCGGGGGGACCTAGCACAGATACGCAGTATTTT
D: .; J: TRBJ2-1; size: few; V: TRBV5-1; CDR3: CASRTISYNEQFF; DNA: TGCGCCAGCAGGACTATCTCCTACAATGAGCAGTTCTTC
D: .; J: TRBJ2-3; size: .; V: TRBV6-4; CDR3: CASSEGLGLTDTQYF; DNA: TGTGCCAGCAGTGAGGGGTTAGGACTAACAGATACGCAGTATTTT
D: .; J: TRBJ1-2; size: .; V: TRBV19; CDR3: CASEGLWGYTF; DNA: TGTGCCAGTGAGGGATTATGGGGCTACACCTTC
D: .; J: TRBJ1-1; size: once; V: TRBV6-5; CDR3: CASSYGTLTEAFF; DNA: TGTGCCAGCAGTTACGGGACTCTCACTGAAGCTTTCTTT
D: TRBD1; J: TRBJ1-2; size: .; V: TRBV27; CDR3: CASSSTGGGDYGYTF; DNA: TGTGCCAGCAGTTCGACAGGGGGAGGCGACTATGGCTACACCTTC